These T cell receptor beta chains were read from a single sample in a study of cytomegalovirus exposure and HLA in healthy donors. Libraries were prepared by immunoSEQ multiplex PCR; TCRdb keeps only in-frame clonotypes and omits some of them. The sample has about 160,000 clones, roughly 79% seen once. The sample was PBMCs. These TCRs come from a woman aged 45-60 years in good health and CMV-seronegative. Each CDR3 is given with its conserved first and last residue. D genes are given only for firm matches. A row's size may be missing; if present it is once, few, many or a size class.

v_call: TRBV27
j_call: TRBJ2-1
clone_size: .
d_call: TRBD1
cdr3_aa: CASTYRDRNNEQFF
cdr3_nt: TGTGCCAGCACCTACCGGGACAGAAACAATGAGCAGTTCTTC

v_call: TRBV7-2
j_call: TRBJ2-3
clone_size: .
d_call: TRBD2
cdr3_aa: CASTPGLAGDTQYF
cdr3_nt: TGTGCCAGCACCCCGGGACTAGCGGGAGATACGCAGTATTTT

v_call: TRBV7-9
j_call: TRBJ2-6
clone_size: .
d_call: .
cdr3_aa: CASSLSPGMGANVLTF
cdr3_nt: TGTGCCAGCAGCCTATCCCCGGGGATGGGGGCCAACGTCCTGACTTTC

v_call: TRBV7-3
j_call: TRBJ2-5
clone_size: .
d_call: .
cdr3_aa: CASSNGETQYF
cdr3_nt: TGTGCCAGCAGTAACGGGGAGACCCAGTACTTC

v_call: TRBV28
j_call: TRBJ2-7
clone_size: .
d_call: .
cdr3_aa: CASSRDRALAGTYEQYF
cdr3_nt: TGTGCCAGCAGCCGGGACAGGGCCCTAGCGGGGACCTACGAGCAGTACTTC

v_call: TRBV5-1
j_call: TRBJ2-7
clone_size: .
d_call: .
cdr3_aa: CASSLVQGFYEQYF
cdr3_nt: TGCGCCAGCAGCTTGGTCCAGGGTTTTTACGAGCAGTACTTC

v_call: TRBV28
j_call: TRBJ2-7
clone_size: .
d_call: TRBD2
cdr3_aa: CASSQTSGVSYEQYF
cdr3_nt: TGTGCCAGCAGTCAAACTAGCGGGGTTTCCTACGAGCAGTACTTC

v_call: TRBV27
j_call: TRBJ1-6
clone_size: .
d_call: TRBD1
cdr3_aa: CASSLSYPTGAGNSPLHF
cdr3_nt: TGTGCCAGCAGTTTATCTTACCCCACAGGGGCGGGTAATTCACCCCTCCACTTT

v_call: TRBV7-9
j_call: TRBJ1-1
clone_size: .
d_call: .
cdr3_aa: CASSLWEGTEAFF
cdr3_nt: TGTGCCAGCAGCTTATGGGAGGGCACTGAAGCTTTCTTT

v_call: TRBV27
j_call: TRBJ1-4
clone_size: few
d_call: .
cdr3_aa: CASSASYEKLFF
cdr3_nt: TGTGCCAGCAGTGCGAGCTATGAAAAACTGTTTTTT

v_call: TRBV11-2
j_call: TRBJ1-5
clone_size: .
d_call: .
cdr3_aa: CASSPVRGASNQPQHF
cdr3_nt: TGTGCCAGCAGCCCGGTTCGGGGGGCAAGCAATCAGCCCCAGCATTTT

v_call: TRBV4-3
j_call: TRBJ2-2
clone_size: .
d_call: .
cdr3_aa: CASSQGRGRSTGELFF
cdr3_nt: TGCGCCAGCAGCCAAGGCCGGGGGAGGAGCACCGGGGAGCTGTTTTTT

v_call: TRBV5-4
j_call: TRBJ2-2
clone_size: .
d_call: TRBD2
cdr3_aa: CASTFGGTGELFF
cdr3_nt: TGTGCCAGCACCTTCGGGGGGACCGGGGAGCTGTTTTTT

v_call: TRBV5-1
j_call: TRBJ2-1
clone_size: .
d_call: .
cdr3_aa: CASSLESPLNEQFF
cdr3_nt: TGCGCCAGCAGCTTGGAATCCCCTCTCAATGAGCAGTTCTTC

v_call: TRBV28
j_call: TRBJ1-1
clone_size: .
d_call: .
cdr3_aa: CASREGSEAFF
cdr3_nt: TGTGCCAGCAGGGAGGGCTCTGAAGCTTTCTTT

v_call: TRBV27
j_call: TRBJ1-1
clone_size: .
d_call: .
cdr3_aa: CASSLESGQGKNTEAFF
cdr3_nt: TGTGCCAGCAGTTTAGAATCCGGGCAGGGAAAGAACACTGAAGCTTTCTTT

v_call: TRBV11-3
j_call: TRBJ2-3
clone_size: few
d_call: .
cdr3_aa: CASSSRDTQYF
cdr3_nt: TGTGCCAGCAGCTCGAGAGATACGCAGTATTTT

v_call: TRBV27
j_call: TRBJ2-1
clone_size: .
d_call: .
cdr3_aa: CASSFFGSYNEQFF
cdr3_nt: TGTGCCAGCAGTTTCTTCGGGTCCTACAATGAGCAGTTCTTC

v_call: TRBV7-2
j_call: TRBJ2-1
clone_size: .
d_call: .
cdr3_aa: CASSPDLSSYNEQFF
cdr3_nt: TGTGCCAGCAGCCCAGATTTAAGCTCCTACAATGAGCAGTTCTTC

v_call: TRBV28
j_call: TRBJ2-1
clone_size: .
d_call: TRBD1
cdr3_aa: CASSSGTGPRSYNEQFF
cdr3_nt: TGTGCCAGCAGTTCGGGGACAGGCCCGCGCTCCTACAATGAGCAGTTCTTC

v_call: TRBV15
j_call: TRBJ2-3
clone_size: .
d_call: TRBD2
cdr3_aa: CATSRGGGTSGVGADTQYF
cdr3_nt: TGTGCCACCAGCAGAGGGGGGGGGACTAGCGGGGTCGGCGCAGATACGCAGTATTTT

v_call: TRBV28
j_call: TRBJ2-2
clone_size: .
d_call: TRBD1
cdr3_aa: CAITDHRGLSLNTGELFF
cdr3_nt: TGTGCCATCACCGACCACAGGGGGCTCTCCCTTAACACCGGGGAGCTGTTTTTT

v_call: TRBV5-4
j_call: TRBJ2-5
clone_size: .
d_call: TRBD2
cdr3_aa: CASSSQLAGETQYF
cdr3_nt: TGTGCCAGCAGCTCTCAATTAGCGGGGGAGACCCAGTACTTC

v_call: TRBV7-2
j_call: TRBJ1-4
clone_size: once
d_call: TRBD1
cdr3_aa: CASSPQYRGRNEKLFF
cdr3_nt: TGTGCCAGCAGCCCTCAGTACAGGGGCCGGAACGAAAAACTGTTTTTT

v_call: TRBV11-3
j_call: TRBJ2-7
clone_size: .
d_call: .
cdr3_aa: CASSLEGGSYEQYF
cdr3_nt: TGTGCCAGCAGCTTAGAAGGGGGTTCCTACGAGCAGTACTTC

v_call: TRBV13
j_call: TRBJ1-2
clone_size: .
d_call: .
cdr3_aa: CASSLEGAYGYTF
cdr3_nt: TGTGCCAGCAGCTTAGAAGGAGCCTATGGCTACACCTTC

v_call: TRBV2
j_call: TRBJ2-1
clone_size: .
d_call: TRBD2
cdr3_aa: CASSRRVLAGRIEQFF
cdr3_nt: TGTGCCAGCAGTAGAAGGGTGCTAGCGGGAAGGATTGAGCAGTTCTTC

v_call: TRBV28
j_call: TRBJ1-3
clone_size: .
d_call: TRBD1
cdr3_aa: CASSPWDSNSGNTIYF
cdr3_nt: TGTGCCAGCAGTCCCTGGGACAGCAACTCTGGAAACACCATATATTTT

v_call: TRBV18
j_call: TRBJ2-7
clone_size: .
d_call: TRBD1
cdr3_aa: CASSSGQIYEQYF
cdr3_nt: TGTGCCAGCTCATCGGGACAGATCTACGAGCAGTACTTC

v_call: TRBV27
j_call: TRBJ2-7
clone_size: .
d_call: TRBD2
cdr3_aa: CASRLAGGTYEQYF
cdr3_nt: TGTGCCAGCAGGTTAGCGGGGGGCACCTACGAGCAGTACTTC

v_call: TRBV18
j_call: TRBJ2-5
clone_size: few
d_call: .
cdr3_aa: CASSPPLGTRGETQYF
cdr3_nt: TGTGCCAGCTCACCACCGCTGGGGACTCGGGGGGAGACCCAGTACTTC